This TCR beta chain is from a study of T cells after yellow fever vaccination. J was trimmed by 2 bases and V by 0 bases; bases with no gene match: 5. CDR3 length equals 17 residues. Per germline, CDR1 SGHVS and CDR2 FNYEAQ. One entry per CDR3 protein, called by TCRdb with MiXCR from the 5' RACE reads. Altogether 280,000 or so distinct CDR3 sequences are present, around 9.3% being singletons, with the ten largest covering around 3.1%. This clonotype was observed a handful of times. The starting material was CD4+ T cells sorted from PBMCs, obtained 5 days after the yellow fever booster vaccination. This chain links TRBV7-6 with TRBJ2-3; 10 bases agree with TRBD2. This receptor was identified in a man younger than 30 who received the YFV17D yellow fever vaccine. The CDR3 DNA reads TGTGCCAGCAGCTTAGCCCGCACTAGCGGGGCCACAGATACGCAGTATTTT. Translated: CASSLARTSGATDTQYF.